This T cell receptor (beta chain) was captured in a study of T cells in Graves' hyperthyroidism and ophthalmopathy. The TCR beta CDR3 regions underwent amplification using RNA transcripts as the source. With the HTBI primer set, the TCR CDR3 went through a first round of RT-PCR. TCRdb recomputed calls from the multiplex PCR reads with MiXCR, one row per CDR3 protein. The sample includes over 200,000 distinct CDR3 sequences, roughly 15% of them seen just once. This CDR3 is built from 14 residues. Per germline, CDR1 DFQATT and CDR2 SNEGSKA (reference sequence). Worth noting for this clonotype: This may stem from a read error, because a much larger clone lies one nucleotide away.

This TCR derives from a man aged 50-60 years with Graves' hyperthyroidism. The source material was blood. This chain connects TRBV20-1 to TRBJ2-3; 7 bases line up with TRBD2. CDR3 amino acids: CSARHSSGTGTQYF. Here the CDR3 DNA reads TGCAGTGCTAGACATTCTAGCGGCACAGGTACGCAGTATTTT.